This T cell receptor beta chain derives from a study of T cells after yellow fever vaccination. Study-wide results and caveats: The secondary response was weaker, and its peak arrived faster, on day 5 versus 15. A large majority of primary-vaccination clones showed up again after the booster (approximately 95% CD4, 88% CD8).

The V and J ends lost 2 bases and 8 bases respectively, with 6 bases between them. This CDR3 region has 10 residues. Germline V gene sequence: CDR1 DFQATT, CDR2 SNEGSKA (reference sequence). This clonotype has only a few counts. No antigen is known for it. A single record per CDR3 protein comes from TCRdb applying MiXCR to the 5' RACE reads. In the table there are more than 95,000 distinct CDR3 sequences, about 8.8% of which are singletons. The specimen comprised CD8+ T cells sorted from PBMCs, sampled on the day of the yellow fever booster vaccination. The chain is built from TRBV20-1 and TRBJ1-1; D uncertain. This clonotype originated in a man between 18 and 29 years old who received the YFV17D yellow fever vaccine. The CDR3 DNA reads as TGCAGTGCTAGAAAGGAGGAAGCTTTCTTT. Amino acid sequence: CSARKEEAFF.